The T cell receptor (beta chain) under discussion was sequenced for a study of blood T cell repertoires in COVID-19. Study in general: COVID-19 samples, acute and convalescent, were from the United States, Italy and Spain. In each case, the material was cDNA or gDNA derived from T cells, B-cell-depleted T cells, or PBMCs.

As processed by the authors: It was from reference gene primer amplification that nucleated cell counts were estimated. Assay: immunoSEQ multiplex PCR; the TCRdb copy retains only in-frame clones and omits some. The V and J calls and clone size come from that table; D and trimming were worked out from the DNA. The table shows around 190,000 clones, with around 80% occurring only once. This clone was recorded once. Germline values: CDR1 GTSNPN, CDR2 SVGIG (reference sequence). V shed 2 bases and J 3 bases; nucleotides not matched to a gene: 3. The CDR3 contains 14 residues. Sequenced sample: peripheral blood. The sequence was obtained from a human donor in a cohort sampled during active COVID-19. V usage is TRBV30 and J usage is TRBJ2-4; 8 bases agree with TRBD1. This chain's CDR3 is CAWSLQGGKNIQYF. DNA of the CDR3: TGTGCCTGGAGTCTACAGGGGGGCAAAAACATTCAGTACTTC.